These 14 T cell receptor beta chains came from one sample sequenced in a study of CXCR3-negative and CXCR3-positive naive CD8 T cells. The libraries of TRB cDNA were prepared using 5' RACE with UMI labels. TCRdb re-analyzed the 5' RACE reads; it lists each CDR3 protein once, without DNA. The sample's table shows tens of thousands of distinct CDR3 sequences. Material: memory CD8+ T cells from blood. These TCRs come from a human donor in good health. Some clones in this sample may be carry-over from other donors' samples.

V gene TRBV6-5 combines with J gene TRBJ1-1; TCRdb calls TRBD1, which cannot be checked without DNA. There are 14 residues in the CDR3. Per the germline V gene, CDR1 is MNHEY and CDR2 is SVGAGI. The CDR3 is CASSYLQGGTEAFF.

This rearrangement joins TRBV20-1 to TRBJ1-5; the D call of TRBD1 rests on TCRdb alone, since no DNA is present to check it. CDR3 size: 14 residues. Looked up from germline, CDR1 is DFQATT and CDR2 is SNEGSKA (reference sequence). The CDR3 sequence is CSAGTGGDVQPQHF.

This sequence joins TRBV2 and TRBJ2-6; TCRdb picks TRBD2, but there is no DNA to check that call. The V gene's germline CDR1 is SNHLY and CDR2 FYNNEI. The CDR3 totals 13 residues. The CDR3 sequence: CASFPARANVLTF.

This chain connects TRBV6-6 to TRBJ2-1. CDR1 MNHNY and CDR2 SVGAGI come from the germline V gene (reference sequence). The CDR3 has 11 residues. The CDR3 here is CASSYSREQFF.

The chain joins TRBV3-1 to TRBJ2-5; with no DNA, the TCRdb D assignment of TRBD1 cannot be verified. The CDR3 has 15 amino acids. The germline V gene has CDR1 LGHDT and CDR2 YNNKEL (reference sequence). The CDR3 reads CASSQDSGPGETQYF.

This clonotype is labeled medium-sized based on frequency. The chain joins TRBV6-4 to TRBJ2-3; the TCRdb D gene call, TRBD1, has no DNA to confirm it. The germline CDR1 and CDR2 sequences are MRHNA and SNTAGT. This CDR3 has 15 residues. The CDR3 is CASSDGTGGPDTQYF.

The chain recombines TRBV29-1 with TRBJ2-1; TCRdb names TRBD2, which stays unverified in the absence of DNA. CDR1 and CDR2 from the germline V gene are SQVTM and ANQGSEA. The CDR3 consists of 17 residues. The CDR3 region is CGVVGLENPRTYNEQFF.

V is TRBV28 and J is TRBJ2-2; the TCRdb D gene call, TRBD1, has no DNA to confirm it. Germline CDR1 reads MDHEN; CDR2 reads SYDVKM. There are 17 residues in the CDR3. The chain's CDR3 is CASSLHRDRAGSGELFF. Together with reference TRBV28 and TRBJ2-2, the CDR3 gives the full variable domain: DVKVTQSSRYLVKRTGEKVFLECVQDMDHENMFWYRQDPGLGLRLIYFSYDVKMKEKGDIPEGYSVSREKKERFSLILESASTNQTSMYLCASSLHRDRAGSGELFFGEGSRLTVL.

This sequence joins TRBV7-2 and TRBJ2-7. CDR1 and CDR2 from the germline V gene are SGHTA and FQGNSA. The CDR3 loop spans 13 amino acids. The CDR3 protein is CASSLVGIYEQYF.

The rearrangement joins TRBV20-1 to TRBJ1-1; the TRBD1 assignment by TCRdb is unverifiable without DNA. This CDR3 region has 17 residues. CDR1 is DFQATT, CDR2 SNEGSKA, per germline (reference sequence). The CDR3: CSARGIQSGQENTEAFF.

The V and J genes are TRBV7-3 and TRBJ2-2. This CDR3 comprises 13 residues. Germline-derived CDR1 and CDR2 are SGHTA and FQGTGA. CDR3 amino acids: CASRVDNTGELFF.

The genes are TRBV28 and TRBJ2-3. This CDR3 has 14 amino acids. The germline CDR1 and CDR2 sequences are MDHEN and SYDVKM. This CDR3 reads CASSSRWGPDTQYF.

V is TRBV5-5 and J is TRBJ2-7. The CDR3 has 12 residues. Germline loops: CDR1 SGHKS, CDR2 YYEKEE (reference sequence). The CDR3 reads CASTWGGYEQYF. Full variable domain (outside the CDR3, taken from reference TRBV5-5 and TRBJ2-7): DAGVTQSPTHLIKTRGQQVTLRCSPISGHKSVSWYQQVLGQGPQFIFQYYEKEERGRGNFPDRFSARQFPNYSSELNVNALLLGDSALYLCASTWGGYEQYFGPGTRLTVT.

The chain is built from TRBV11-3 and TRBJ2-7; TCRdb's assignment of TRBD2 cannot be checked, as there is no DNA. Germline values: CDR1 SGHNT, CDR2 YENEEA. The CDR3 runs to 16 residues. CDR3 sequence: CASSPYKEGTTYEQYF.